These 21 T cell receptor beta chains share one sample of origin, sequenced in a study of shared clonotypes between healthy human individuals. Repertoires were generated with immunoSEQ multiplex PCR, while TCRdb's copy carries only in-frame clones and drops some. This sample has roughly 2.1 million clones; about 93% occur once, and the top ten carry under 2%. Terminally differentiated effector memory CD45RA+ cells were excluded by CCR7 positive selection of CD45RO-negative cells. Input material: naive CD8+ T cells from PBMCs. These receptors came from a man between 18 and 29 years old in good health. Some clones in this sample may be carry-over from other donors' samples.

The rearrangement links TRBV7-6 to TRBJ2-7, with 9 bases matching TRBD2. The CDR3 length is 15 residues. The V gene's germline CDR1 is SGHVS and CDR2 FNYEAQ. V lost 2 bases to trimming and J lost 0 bases; unmatched junction nucleotides: 2. This CDR3 is CASSLSGGYSYEQYF. The CDR3 coding sequence is TGTGCCAGCAGCTTAAGCGGGGGGTACTCCTACGAGCAGTACTTC.

The chain uses TRBV11-2 and TRBJ2-5; 7 bases line up with TRBD1. The germline V gene has CDR1 SGHAT and CDR2 FQNNGV. The junction had 10 bases not matched to a gene; V was cut back by 6 bases and J by 0 bases. The length of the CDR3 is 16 residues. CDR3 coding DNA: TGTGCCAGCAGATCTCTCGGGACAGCGTACCAAGAGACCCAGTACTTC. It specifies CASRSLGTAYQETQYF.

The J gene is TRBJ2-1, the V gene TRBV5-1; D is undetermined. The CDR3 length is 17 residues. The V and J ends lost 2 bases and 2 bases respectively, with 17 bases between them. Germline V gene sequence: CDR1 SGHRS, CDR2 YFSETQ. The CDR3 DNA is TGCGCCAGCAGCTTTCTACCGGCGGTAACAACCTACAATGAGCAGTTCTTC. It specifies CASSFLPAVTTYNEQFF.

The chain employs TRBV28 and TRBJ2-3; tentative D call: TRBD1 (5 bases). Trimming took off 3 bases at V and 2 bases at J, with 9 bases between the two ends. The germline CDR1 and CDR2 sequences are MDHEN and SYDVKM. The CDR3 is 14 residues long. The CDR3 DNA sequence: TGTGCCAGCAGTTTGGTCAGGGCCACAGATACGCAGTATTTT. It yields the protein CASSLVRATDTQYF.

The chain uses TRBV7-9 and TRBJ2-1; D is unclear. Germline values: CDR1 SEHNR, CDR2 FQNEAQ (reference sequence). This CDR3 has 13 amino acids. The V gene lost 2 bases and the J gene lost 9 bases, with 11 bases spanning the gap. CDR3 protein: CASSLTGRAEQFF. The CDR3 DNA is TGTGCCAGCAGCTTAACCGGTAGGGCTGAGCAGTTCTTC.

The chain joins TRBV7-8 to TRBJ2-1; D might be TRBD1 or TRBD2, each matching 6 bases. The CDR3 sequence is 17 residues long. The V and J ends lost 5 bases and 4 bases respectively, with 21 bases between them. CDR1 and CDR2 (germline): SGHVS, FQNEAQ. The CDR3 sequence is CASSPALIGGLYNEQFF. CDR3 DNA: TGTGCCAGCAGCCCAGCCCTTATTGGGGGGCTGTACAATGAGCAGTTCTTC.

Details on this clone: The same CDR3 is also encoded by other DNA sequences in this sample. V usage is TRBV9 and J usage is TRBJ2-1; D is unclear. Germline values: CDR1 SGDLS, CDR2 YYNGEE. V was trimmed by 4 bases and J by 8 bases, leaving 7 bases between them. The CDR3 spans 11 residues. The DNA for the CDR3 is TGTGCCAGCAGCCCTGGGCATGAGCAGTTCTTC. The encoded protein is CASSPGHEQFF.

The chain is built from TRBV27 and TRBJ2-2; D is unclear. The CDR3 loop spans 13 amino acids. Between the trimmed V and J ends, which lost 6 bases and 1 base, there was a span of 6 bases. CDR1 and CDR2 (germline): MNHEY, SMNVEV (reference sequence). This CDR3 is CASRLVNTGELFF. In DNA, the CDR3 is TGTGCCAGCAGACTGGTGAACACCGGGGAGCTGTTTTTT.

This clone has only one observation. The rearrangement links TRBV2 to TRBJ2-5; D may be TRBD2 (6 bases). V was clipped by 7 bases and J by 5 bases, with 20 bases between them. CDR3 length: 15 amino acids. Germline CDR1 and CDR2: SNHLY and FYNNEI. CDR3 nucleotides: TGTGCCAGCAAAGACGGGTGGGGGGTCCGTGAGACCCAGTACTTC. Translated, it gives CASKDGWGVRETQYF.

The rearrangement uses TRBV7-3 and TRBJ1-1; 7 bases fit TRBD1. Germline V gives CDR1 SGHTA, CDR2 FQGTGA. This CDR3 is 13 amino acids long. V shed 5 bases and J 6 bases; nucleotides not matched to a gene: 6. The CDR3 sequence: CASSPTGSPEAFF. Written as DNA, the CDR3 is TGTGCCAGCAGCCCGACAGGGTCCCCTGAAGCTTTCTTT. The full variable domain, its missing parts supplied by reference TRBV7-3 and TRBJ1-1, is GAGVSQTPSNKVTEKGKYVELRCDPISGHTALYWYRQSLGQGPEFLIYFQGTGAADDSGLPNDRFFAVRPEGSVSTLKIQRTERGDSAVYLCASSPTGSPEAFFGQGTRLTVV.

This clone has only one observation. V gene TRBV27 combines with J gene TRBJ2-7, with 9 bases aligning to TRBD1. The junction had 7 bases not matched to a gene; V was cut back by 5 bases and J by 5 bases. Germline V gene data show CDR1 as MNHEY and CDR2 as SMNVEV (reference sequence). The CDR3 runs to 14 residues. The CDR3: CASSPGTGHDEQYF. Here the CDR3 DNA reads TGTGCCAGCAGTCCCGGGACAGGGCATGACGAGCAGTACTTC.

The chain recombines TRBV27 with TRBJ1-2, with 9 positions matching TRBD1. Looked up from germline, CDR1 is MNHEY and CDR2 is SMNVEV (reference sequence). The CDR3 totals 16 residues. V was clipped by 4 bases and J by 2 bases; unmatched bases: 8. The CDR3 DNA reads as TGTGCCAGCAGTTCGCAATCCGGGACAGGGAACTATGGCTACACCTTC. Protein sequence: CASSSQSGTGNYGYTF.

This chain links TRBV6-6 with TRBJ2-5, with D tentatively TRBD1 or TRBD2 (5 bases each). Germline values: CDR1 MNHNY, CDR2 SVGAGI (reference sequence). Between the trimmed V and J ends, which lost 6 bases and 2 bases, there was a span of 13 bases. There are 14 residues in the CDR3. The CDR3 region is CASRHGTAQETQYF. The DNA for the CDR3 is TGTGCCAGCAGACACGGGACGGCTCAAGAGACCCAGTACTTC.

The rearrangement uses TRBV27 and TRBJ1-1, with D maybe TRBD1 (6 bases). Germline values: CDR1 MNHEY, CDR2 SMNVEV (reference sequence). V lost 7 bases to trimming and J lost 3 bases, with 18 bases between them. This CDR3 comprises 15 residues. Here the CDR3 reads CASTLSGGVYTEAFF. As DNA, the CDR3 is TGTGCCAGCACGCTCTCGGGGGGCGTGTACACTGAAGCTTTCTTT.

J is TRBJ2-3 and V is TRBV5-1; no reliable D call. V lost 6 bases to trimming and J lost 3 bases, with 23 bases between them. Germline V lookup: CDR1 SGHRS, CDR2 YFSETQ. The CDR3 runs 17 residues. In DNA, the CDR3 is TGCGCCAGCACCATTAACTGGTTACGGCGTCCGACAGATACGCAGTATTTT. It encodes CASTINWLRRPTDTQYF.

V is TRBV7-6 and J is TRBJ2-1, with D perhaps matching TRBD2 (6 bases). V lost 3 bases, J lost 9 bases, and 6 bases lay in between. The V gene's germline CDR1 is SGHVS and CDR2 FNYEAQ. The CDR3 has 11 residues. Here the CDR3 reads CASSFSGEQFF. The CDR3 coding sequence is TGTGCCAGCAGCTTTAGCGGTGAGCAGTTCTTC. The full variable domain, in which reference TRBV7-6 and TRBJ2-1 provide the parts outside the CDR3, is GAGVSQSPRYKVTKRGQDVALRCDPISGHVSLYWYRQALGQGPEFLTYFNYEAQQDKSGLPNDRFSAERPEGSISTLTIQRTEQRDSAMYRCASSFSGEQFFGPGTRLTVL.

The gene calls are TRBV7-9 and TRBJ1-4; possibly TRBD1 for D (6 bases). The germline CDR1 and CDR2 sequences are SEHNR and FQNEAQ (reference sequence). The CDR3 has 15 residues. Between the trimmed V and J ends, which lost 5 bases and 3 bases, there was a span of 13 bases. The CDR3 reads CASSLQTGPNEKLFF. CDR3 nucleotide sequence: TGTGCCAGCAGCCTACAGACAGGACCTAATGAAAAACTGTTTTTT.

The J gene is TRBJ1-1, the V gene TRBV18, with D perhaps matching TRBD1 (5 bases). Trimming took off 10 bases at V and 6 bases at J, with 15 bases between the two ends. The germline CDR1 and CDR2 sequences are KGHSH and LQKENI. The CDR3 extends over 12 amino acids. As DNA, the CDR3 is TGTGCCACCACCCTTGGGGGGGCTGAAGCTTTCTTT. Amino acids: CATTLGGAEAFF.

The chain is built from TRBV19 and TRBJ2-6, with 9 bases identical to TRBD1. V was pared by 5 bases and J by 1 base, with 6 bases of the junction left unmatched. The length of the CDR3 is 17 residues. CDR1 and CDR2 from the germline V gene are LNHDA and SQIVND (reference sequence). The DNA of the CDR3 is TGTGCCAGTAGTGGGACAGGGAGAGAATCTGGGGCCAACGTCCTGACTTTC. Protein: CASSGTGRESGANVLTF.

The chain employs TRBV27 and TRBJ2-1, with D maybe TRBD2 (6 bases). Trimming removed 5 bases from V and 6 bases from J, with 20 bases in between. There are 16 residues in the CDR3. Germline V lookup: CDR1 MNHEY, CDR2 SMNVEV (reference sequence). Here the CDR3 reads CASSTRGTARLNEQFF. CDR3 in DNA: TGTGCCAGCAGTACACGCGGGACGGCTCGTCTCAATGAGCAGTTCTTC.

V is TRBV6-5 and J is TRBJ2-7, with D hard to call. This CDR3 contains 13 residues. CDR1 and CDR2 from the germline V gene are MNHEY and SVGAGI. V lost 1 base and J lost 2, with 6 bases in between. The CDR3 DNA is TGTGCCAGCAGTTACTTCGGAACCTACGAGCAGTACTTC. It codes for CASSYFGTYEQYF.